One sample yielded the 8 T cell receptor beta chains listed below, sequenced in a study of shared clonotypes between healthy human individuals. Clones were read by immunoSEQ multiplex PCR, and TCRdb kept only the in-frame ones, dropping some. The sample yields over 700,000 clones, just under 75% seen once. The sample consisted of memory CD4+ T cells sorted from blood. Subset described: CD45RA-negative fraction. The receptors derive from a woman aged 25 to 45 in good health.

This clone was observed at least ten times. This chain joins TRBV11-2 and TRBJ2-3; D gene ambiguous. CDR3 length: 12 residues. The V and J ends lost 5 bases and 2 bases respectively, with 5 bases between them. Germline values: CDR1 SGHAT, CDR2 FQNNGV. The CDR3 reads CASSAYTDTQYF. The CDR3 coding sequence is TGTGCCAGCAGCGCATACACAGATACGCAGTATTTT.

V is TRBV5-1 and J is TRBJ2-1; 8 nucleotides agree with TRBD2. The V and J ends lost 1 base and 6 bases, in that order; junction bases with no gene match: 6. This CDR3 is 15 amino acids long. Germline loops: CDR1 SGHRS, CDR2 YFSETQ. CDR3 residues: CASSLSGGVANEQFF. The DNA of the CDR3 is TGCGCCAGCAGCTTGTCGGGAGGGGTCGCCAATGAGCAGTTCTTC.

The chain uses TRBV28 and TRBJ2-7; TRBD2 is a possible D gene (6 bases). Germline values: CDR1 MDHEN, CDR2 SYDVKM. V was clipped by 3 bases and J by 2 bases, with 11 bases between them. CDR3 length: 14 amino acids. The CDR3 reads CASSFQGGTYEQYF. As DNA, the CDR3 is TGTGCCAGCAGTTTTCAGGGAGGAACCTACGAGCAGTACTTC.

This clone came up a few times. The chain uses TRBV4-1 and TRBJ2-7, with D possibly matching TRBD2 (7 bases). Looked up from germline, CDR1 is MGHRA and CDR2 is YSYEKL. This CDR3 contains 17 residues. The ends were cut back, 4 bases at V and 7 bases at J, with 26 bases in the middle. The CDR3 sequence is CASSPGGPGTGTGEQYF. In nucleotides, the CDR3 is TGCGCCAGCAGCCCCGGGGGGCCCGGGACGGGGACTGGGGAGCAGTACTTC.

This chain connects TRBV5-6 to TRBJ1-1, with D possibly matching TRBD1 (5 bases). Germline V gene sequence: CDR1 SGHDT, CDR2 YYEEEE. The CDR3 is 14 residues long. The ends were cut back, 5 bases at V and 0 bases at J, with 11 bases in the middle. CDR3 region: CASSQTGLNTEAFF. For the CDR3, the DNA is TGTGCCAGCAGTCAAACAGGCTTGAACACTGAAGCTTTCTTT.

This clone came up a few times. The rearrangement links TRBV19 to TRBJ1-1; 7 nucleotides align to TRBD1. The length of the CDR3 is 16 residues. Per germline, CDR1 LNHDA and CDR2 SQIVND (reference sequence). V dropped 7 bases and J dropped 1; count of bases not matched to a gene: 12. In DNA form, the CDR3 reads TGTGCCAGTACCCCGTACAGGGGAAACGGGAACACTGAAGCTTTCTTT. This sequence encodes CASTPYRGNGNTEAFF. Full variable domain (remainder filled in from reference TRBV19 and TRBJ1-1): DGGITQSPKYLFRKEGQNVTLSCEQNLNHDAMYWYRQDPGQGLRLIYYSQIVNDFQKGDIAEGYSVSREKKESFPLTVTSAQKNPTAFYLCASTPYRGNGNTEAFFGQGTRLTVV.

The chain links TRBV25-1 to TRBJ1-3; D unresolved. The V gene lost 5 bases and the J gene lost 0 bases, with 11 bases spanning the gap. Germline CDR1 is MGHDK and CDR2 is SYGVNS. There are 15 residues in the CDR3. The CDR3 coding sequence is TGTGCCAGCAGTAACGCCAGAGGCTCTGGAAACACCATATATTTT. Protein: CASSNARGSGNTIYF.

The chain has TRBV6-6 and TRBJ2-7, with TRBD1 identical over 7 bases. The CDR3 length is 14 residues. J lost 0 bases, V lost 6 bases, and 5 bases had no gene match. In germline, CDR1 is MNHNY, CDR2 SVGAGI (reference sequence). As DNA, the CDR3 is TGTGCCAGCAGCCTCGGGACAGACTCCTACGAGCAGTACTTC. It yields the protein CASSLGTDSYEQYF.